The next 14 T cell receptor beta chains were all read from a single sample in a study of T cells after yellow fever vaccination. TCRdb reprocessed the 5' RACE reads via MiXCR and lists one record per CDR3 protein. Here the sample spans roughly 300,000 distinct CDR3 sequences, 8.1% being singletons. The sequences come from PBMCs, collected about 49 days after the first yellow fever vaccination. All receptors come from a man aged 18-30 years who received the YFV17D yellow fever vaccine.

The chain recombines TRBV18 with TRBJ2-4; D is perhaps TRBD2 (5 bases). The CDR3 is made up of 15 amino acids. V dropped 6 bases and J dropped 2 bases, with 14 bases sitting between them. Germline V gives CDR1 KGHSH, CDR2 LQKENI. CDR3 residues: CASSEASGSKNIQYF. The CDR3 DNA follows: TGTGCCAGCTCGGAGGCATCGGGGTCCAAAAACATTCAGTACTTC.

CDR3: CASSLGLRSYEQYV. The CDR3 bases are TGTGCCAGCAGCTTAGGTCTCAGAAGCTACGAGCAGTACGTC. The genes are TRBV7-8 and TRBJ2-7, with D unresolved. V was pared by 1 base and J by 3 bases, with 10 bases between. The germline CDR1 and CDR2 sequences are SGHVS and FQNEAQ. The CDR3 covers 14 residues.

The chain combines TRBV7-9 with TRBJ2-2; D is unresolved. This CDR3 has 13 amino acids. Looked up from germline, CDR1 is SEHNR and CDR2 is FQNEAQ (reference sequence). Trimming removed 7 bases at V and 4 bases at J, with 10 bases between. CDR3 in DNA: TGTGCCAGCACCCGACGGCCCACCGGGGAGCTGTTTTTT. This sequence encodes CASTRRPTGELFF.

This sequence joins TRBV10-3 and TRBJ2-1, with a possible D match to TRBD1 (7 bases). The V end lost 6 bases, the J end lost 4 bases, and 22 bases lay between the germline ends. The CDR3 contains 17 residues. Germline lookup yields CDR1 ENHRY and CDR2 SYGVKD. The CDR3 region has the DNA TGTGCCATCAGGGAGGGAACAGGGGTACAGGGTTACAATGAGCAGTTCTTC. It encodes CAIREGTGVQGYNEQFF.

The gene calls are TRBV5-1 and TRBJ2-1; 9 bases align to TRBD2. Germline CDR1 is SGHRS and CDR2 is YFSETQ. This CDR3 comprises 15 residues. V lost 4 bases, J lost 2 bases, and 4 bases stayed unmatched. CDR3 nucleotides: TGCGCCAGCAGCACGAGACTAGCGGCCTACAATGAGCAGTTCTTC. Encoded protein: CASSTRLAAYNEQFF.

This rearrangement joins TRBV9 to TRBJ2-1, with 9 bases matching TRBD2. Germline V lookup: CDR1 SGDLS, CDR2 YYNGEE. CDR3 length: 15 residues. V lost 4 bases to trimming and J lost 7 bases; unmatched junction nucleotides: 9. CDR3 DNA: TGTGCCAGCAGCTCGCGGGGGGGCCTGGGTAATGAGCAGTTCTTC. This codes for CASSSRGGLGNEQFF. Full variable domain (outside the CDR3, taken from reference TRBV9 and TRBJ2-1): DSGVTQTPKHLITATGQRVTLRCSPRSGDLSVYWYQQSLDQGLQFLIQYYNGEERAKGNILERFSAQQFPDLHSELNLSSLELGDSALYFCASSSRGGLGNEQFFGPGTRLTVL.

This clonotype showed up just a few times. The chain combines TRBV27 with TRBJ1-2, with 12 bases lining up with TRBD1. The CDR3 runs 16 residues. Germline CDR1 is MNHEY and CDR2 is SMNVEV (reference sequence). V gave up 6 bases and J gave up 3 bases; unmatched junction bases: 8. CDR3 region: CASSFSGTGGYYGYTF. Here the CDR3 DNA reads TGTGCCAGCAGCTTCTCCGGGACAGGGGGCTACTATGGCTACACCTTC.

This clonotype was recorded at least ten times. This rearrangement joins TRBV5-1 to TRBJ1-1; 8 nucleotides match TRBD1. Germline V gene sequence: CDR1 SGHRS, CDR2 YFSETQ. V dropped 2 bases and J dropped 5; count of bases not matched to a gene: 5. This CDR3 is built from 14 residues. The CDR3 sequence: CASSFRDRGTEAFF. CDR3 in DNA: TGCGCCAGCAGCTTCAGAGACAGGGGAACTGAAGCTTTCTTT.

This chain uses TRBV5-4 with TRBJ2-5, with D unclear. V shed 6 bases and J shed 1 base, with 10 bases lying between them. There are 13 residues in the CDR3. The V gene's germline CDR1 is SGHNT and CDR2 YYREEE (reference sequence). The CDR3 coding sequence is TGTGCCAGCAAACCAGGATCCCAAGAGACCCAGTACTTC. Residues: CASKPGSQETQYF.

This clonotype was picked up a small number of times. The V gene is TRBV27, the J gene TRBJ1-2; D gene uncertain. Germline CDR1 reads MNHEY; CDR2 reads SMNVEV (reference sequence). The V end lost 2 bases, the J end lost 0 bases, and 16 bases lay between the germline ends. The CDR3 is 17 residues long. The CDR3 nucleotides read TGTGCCAGCAGTTTACTGGGAGCCCGTCAAGCTAACTATGGCTACACCTTC. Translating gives CASSLLGARQANYGYTF.

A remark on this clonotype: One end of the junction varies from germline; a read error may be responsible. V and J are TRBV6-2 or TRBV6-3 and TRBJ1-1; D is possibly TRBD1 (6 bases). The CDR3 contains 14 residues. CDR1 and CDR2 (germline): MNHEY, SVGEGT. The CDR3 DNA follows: TGTGCCAGCAGTAAAGGGGGTGTTAGAACTGAAGATTTCTTT. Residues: CASSKGGVRTEDFF.

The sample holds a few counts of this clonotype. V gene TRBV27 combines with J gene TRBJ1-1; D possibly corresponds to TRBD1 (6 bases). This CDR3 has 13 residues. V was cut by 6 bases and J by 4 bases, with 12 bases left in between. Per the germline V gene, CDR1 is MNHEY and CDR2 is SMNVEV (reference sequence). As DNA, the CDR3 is TGTGCCAGCAGAACAGGGAAGATCACTGAAGCTTTCTTT. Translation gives CASRTGKITEAFF.

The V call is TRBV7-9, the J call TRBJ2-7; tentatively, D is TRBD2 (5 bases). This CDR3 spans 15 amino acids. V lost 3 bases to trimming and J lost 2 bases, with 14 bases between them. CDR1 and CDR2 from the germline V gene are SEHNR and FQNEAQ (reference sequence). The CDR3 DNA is TGTGCCAGCAGCTTTTTTCCCCCCGGGACCTACGAGCAGTACGTC. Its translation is CASSFFPPGTYEQYV.

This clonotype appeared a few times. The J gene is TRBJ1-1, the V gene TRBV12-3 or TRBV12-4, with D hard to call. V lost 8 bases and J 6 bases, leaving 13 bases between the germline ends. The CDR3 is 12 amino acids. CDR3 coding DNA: TGTGCCAGCGGGAGAGGTGTGGCTGAAGCTTTCTTT. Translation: CASGRGVAEAFF.